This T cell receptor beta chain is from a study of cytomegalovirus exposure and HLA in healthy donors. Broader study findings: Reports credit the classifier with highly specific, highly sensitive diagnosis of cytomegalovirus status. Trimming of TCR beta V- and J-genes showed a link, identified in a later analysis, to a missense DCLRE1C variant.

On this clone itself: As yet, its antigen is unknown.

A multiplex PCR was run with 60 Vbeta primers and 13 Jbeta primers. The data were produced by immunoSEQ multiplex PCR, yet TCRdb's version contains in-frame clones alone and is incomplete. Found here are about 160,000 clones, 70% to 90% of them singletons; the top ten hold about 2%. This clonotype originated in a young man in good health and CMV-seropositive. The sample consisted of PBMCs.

The CDR3 DNA is TGTGCCAGCAGCCCGTCGGGGAGCTCCTACAATGAGCAGTTCTTC. This sequence encodes CASSPSGSSYNEQFF. The chain couples TRBV7-3 to TRBJ2-1; tentative D call: TRBD2 (5 bases). Germline-derived CDR1 and CDR2 are SGHTA and FQGTGA. The CDR3 spans 15 residues. With 5 bases removed from V and 0 bases from J, the gap between germline ends came to 11 bases.